Listed here are 24 T cell receptor beta chains from one sample, sequenced in a study of blood T cell repertoires in COVID-19. Some clones are missing from TCRdb's copy, which holds only in-frame ones; the method was immunoSEQ multiplex PCR. There are 75,000 to 100,000 clones in the sample; 88% occur only once, and about 7% lies in the top ten. The sample taken for sequencing was peripheral blood. The receptors were gathered from a man between 65 and 85 years old with acute or convalescent COVID-19.

The V gene is TRBV6-2 or TRBV6-3, the J gene TRBJ1-6; D may be TRBD1 (6 bases). The germline V gene encodes CDR1 MNHEY and CDR2 SVGEGT. This CDR3 contains 15 residues. Trimming left V 0 bases short and J 7 bases short, with 10 bases between. In nucleotides, the CDR3 is TGTGCCAGCAGTTACTCGACAGGTGGGAATTCACCCCTCCACTTT. It specifies CASSYSTGGNSPLHF.

Here the CDR3 reads CASSPKQATGGEQYF. The DNA of the CDR3 is TGTGCCAGCTCACCAAAACAGGCGACCGGAGGGGAGCAGTACTTC. The chain employs TRBV18 and TRBJ2-7; D is perhaps TRBD2 (6 bases). CDR3 length: 15 amino acids. The germline V and J ends were trimmed by 2 bases and 7 bases, with 18 bases remaining between them. The germline V gene has CDR1 KGHSH and CDR2 LQKENI.

This clone has just a few counts. This chain uses TRBV2 with TRBJ2-2, with D possibly TRBD2 on 6 matching bases. V was shortened by 4 bases and J by 6 bases, with 15 bases between the two germline ends. Germline CDR1 SNHLY, CDR2 FYNNEI. This CDR3 has 15 amino acids. CDR3 sequence: CASSGSGHGAGELFF. The CDR3 DNA is TGTGCCAGCAGTGGTAGCGGCCACGGCGCCGGGGAGCTGTTTTTT.

The chain is built from TRBV11-2 and TRBJ2-4; D might be TRBD1 (6 bases). The germline V gene encodes CDR1 SGHAT and CDR2 FQNNGV. Trimming shortened V by 4 bases and J by 0 bases, and 19 bases separated the two germline ends. The CDR3 runs to 18 residues. CDR3 loop: CASSSLRTAKLAKNIQYF. The CDR3 DNA follows: TGTGCCAGCAGCTCCCTCCGGACAGCCAAACTAGCCAAAAACATTCAGTACTTC.

This clone was counted once. V is TRBV7-2 and J is TRBJ1-2; 8 bases match TRBD1. The V gene's germline CDR1 is SGHTA and CDR2 FQGNSA. The CDR3 totals 15 residues. V was pared by 5 bases and J by 7 bases, with 12 bases of the junction left unmatched. CDR3 in amino acids: CASSPEGQGAVGYTF. The CDR3 DNA sequence: TGTGCCAGCAGCCCAGAAGGGCAGGGGGCGGTTGGCTACACCTTC.

The chain couples TRBV29-1 to TRBJ2-1; 10 nucleotides match TRBD2. The ends lost 1 base at V and 9 bases at J; junction bases unmatched: 6. The CDR3 is 14 residues long. Germline CDR1 reads SQVTM; CDR2 reads ANQGSEA. As DNA, the CDR3 is TGCAGCGTTGAAGTCCTAGCGGGGGCGGGTGAGCAGTTCTTC. This translates into CSVEVLAGAGEQFF.

This chain connects TRBV27 to TRBJ2-1; 10 nucleotides match TRBD2. The CDR3 has 15 residues. Unmatched junction bases numbered 5, after V lost 7 bases and J lost 2 bases. Germline lookup yields CDR1 MNHEY and CDR2 SMNVEV (reference sequence). The CDR3 DNA reads as TGTGCCAGCACCGTTAGCGGGGGGCCCTACAATGAGCAGTTCTTC. Its translation: CASTVSGGPYNEQFF.

This chain links TRBV10-3 with TRBJ2-3; 9 bases fit TRBD1. Trimming took 5 bases from V and 3 from J; bases not matched to a gene: 6. The CDR3 is 15 residues long. Germline V gene sequence: CDR1 ENHRY, CDR2 SYGVKD. This CDR3 is CAISTRDRGTDTQYF. Here the CDR3 DNA reads TGTGCCATCAGTACCCGAGACAGGGGGACAGATACGCAGTATTTT.

The V and J genes are TRBV6-5 and TRBJ1-2, with TRBD1 matching 7 bases. The length of the CDR3 is 14 residues. Germline trimming cut 4 bases from V and 3 bases from J; bases unmatched to any gene: 5. Germline V gene sequence: CDR1 MNHEY, CDR2 SVGAGI. Here the CDR3 reads CASSSPTGYYGYTF. The CDR3 DNA reads as TGTGCCAGCAGTTCCCCGACAGGGTACTATGGCTACACCTTC.

The CDR3 DNA reads TGCGCCAGCAGCCAAGATAGCGGGGGGAATGAAAAACTGTTTTTT. This translates into CASSQDSGGNEKLFF. The chain uses TRBV4-1 and TRBJ1-4; D may be TRBD1 (5 bases). Trimming took off 0 bases at V and 5 bases at J, with 10 bases between the two ends. From germline, CDR1 is MGHRA and CDR2 YSYEKL. The CDR3 is 15 amino acids.

J is TRBJ2-1 and V is TRBV7-2, with unresolved D. V lost 2 bases to trimming and J lost 8 bases, with 4 bases between them. CDR3 size: 11 residues. Germline CDR1 is SGHTA and CDR2 is FQGNSA. The CDR3 region is CASSLSDEQFF. DNA for the CDR3: TGTGCCAGCAGCTTAAGCGATGAGCAGTTCTTC.

This sequence joins TRBV9 and TRBJ1-2; D not resolved. CDR3 length: 9 residues. V lost 4 bases and J lost 9, with 4 bases in between. Germline CDR1 is SGDLS and CDR2 is YYNGEE. The CDR3 DNA is TGTGCCAGCAGCCCCAGCTACACCTTC. It encodes CASSPSYTF.

The J gene is TRBJ2-1, the V gene TRBV5-4; perhaps TRBD1 as D (5 bases). Germline CDR1 reads SGHNT; CDR2 reads YYREEE (reference sequence). This CDR3 is built from 13 residues. V was shortened by 2 bases and J by 5 bases, with 8 bases between the two germline ends. The CDR3 DNA reads as TGTGCCAGCAGCTTAGACAGAAACAATGAGCAGTTCTTC. Its translation: CASSLDRNNEQFF. Full variable domain (missing parts from reference TRBV5-4 and TRBJ2-1): ETGVTQSPTHLIKTRGQQVTLRCSSQSGHNTVSWYQQALGQGPQFIFQYYREEENGRGNFPPRFSGLQFPNYSSELNVNALELDDSALYLCASSLDRNNEQFFGPGTRLTVL.

The chain is built from TRBV5-1 and TRBJ2-2, with TRBD2 identical over 9 bases. Germline CDR1 reads SGHRS; CDR2 reads YFSETQ. The length of the CDR3 is 16 residues. J gave up 5 bases and V 4 bases, and 9 bases lay outside the gene matches. CDR3 DNA sequence: TGCGCCAGCAGCCCTAGGACTAGCGCTGGAACCGGGGAGCTGTTTTTT. Protein: CASSPRTSAGTGELFF.

The chain has TRBV6-5 and TRBJ1-5; D is uncertain. Germline lookup yields CDR1 MNHEY and CDR2 SVGAGI. Trimming took off 4 bases at V and 5 bases at J, with 9 bases between the two ends. The CDR3 is made up of 13 amino acids. CDR3 bases: TGTGCCAGCAGTTTAAACGCGTATCAGCCCCAGCATTTT. As protein: CASSLNAYQPQHF.

The J gene is TRBJ2-5, the V gene TRBV28; 8 positions agree with TRBD2. The CDR3 length is 14 residues. The germline V gene has CDR1 MDHEN and CDR2 SYDVKM. The J segment lost 4 bases and the V segment lost 6 bases, leaving 7 bases of the junction unmatched. The CDR3 reads CASSGAGAVETQYF. The DNA of the CDR3 is TGTGCCAGCAGCGGAGCGGGGGCGGTAGAGACCCAGTACTTC.

The rearrangement uses TRBV29-1 and TRBJ2-7; 8 nucleotides match TRBD2. Germline V gene data show CDR1 as SQVTM and CDR2 as ANQGSEA. CDR3 length: 14 residues. V lost 2 bases and J lost 2; bases outside the gene matches: 5. The CDR3 sequence is CSVEIAGRTYEQYF. The DNA for the CDR3 is TGCAGCGTTGAAATAGCGGGGAGAACCTACGAGCAGTACTTC.

This clone was picked up one time. The chain couples TRBV5-1 to TRBJ2-1, with TRBD2 identical over 8 bases. This CDR3 is built from 16 residues. Germline trimming cut 4 bases from V and 10 bases from J; bases unmatched to any gene: 16. CDR1 and CDR2 from the germline V gene are SGHRS and YFSETQ. DNA of the CDR3: TGCGCCAGCAGCGGGTCCCCAGCGGGAGTTGGGGGGGAGCAGTTCTTC. It is translated as CASSGSPAGVGGEQFF.

This sequence joins TRBV3-1 (or the pseudogene TRBV3-2) and TRBJ1-4, with D possibly being TRBD1 (6 bases). The CDR3 extends over 16 amino acids. The V gene lost 2 bases and the J gene lost 6 bases, with 16 bases spanning the gap. Germline-derived CDR1 and CDR2 are LGHDT and YNNKEL (reference sequence). The CDR3 DNA reads as TGTGCCAGCAGCCAATATGATACAGGGAAGCATGAAAAACTGTTTTTT. Amino acids: CASSQYDTGKHEKLFF.

The chain carries TRBV27 and TRBJ2-7; 7 nucleotides align to TRBD1. V lost 0 bases and J lost 6; bases outside the gene matches: 2. Germline V gene data show CDR1 as MNHEY and CDR2 as SMNVEV (reference sequence). The length of the CDR3 is 13 residues. CDR3 loop: CASSLSTGVEQYF. For the CDR3, the DNA is TGTGCCAGCAGTTTATCCACAGGGGTCGAGCAGTACTTC.

This clone has only one observation. J is TRBJ2-3 and V is TRBV19, with D possibly TRBD2 on 5 matching bases. The germline gives CDR1 LNHDA, CDR2 SQIVND (reference sequence). The V and J ends lost 4 bases and 0 bases respectively, with 8 bases between them. CDR3 length equals 14 residues. CDR3 in DNA: TGTGCCAGTAGTACTAGCCGAAGCACAGATACGCAGTATTTT. This translates into CASSTSRSTDTQYF. Based on the CDR3 plus reference TRBV19 and TRBJ2-3, the full variable domain is DGGITQSPKYLFRKEGQNVTLSCEQNLNHDAMYWYRQDPGQGLRLIYYSQIVNDFQKGDIAEGYSVSREKKESFPLTVTSAQKNPTAFYLCASSTSRSTDTQYFGPGTRLTVL.

The chain uses TRBV27 and TRBJ1-3; the match to TRBD1 covers 10 bases. Trimming took 6 bases from V and 3 from J; bases not matched to a gene: 8. The CDR3 is 16 amino acids. The germline CDR1 and CDR2 sequences are MNHEY and SMNVEV (reference sequence). For the CDR3, the DNA is TGTGCCAGCAGCCCAAGACAGGGGGCGTTTGGAAACACCATATATTTT. This sequence encodes CASSPRQGAFGNTIYF.

The V and J genes are TRBV7-2 and TRBJ1-4; no firm D call. Deletions cut 5 bases from V and 7 bases from J, with 14 bases between. Germline CDR1 and CDR2: SGHTA and FQGNSA. This CDR3 is built from 14 residues. CDR3 region: CASSPVLRGEKLFF. The DNA for the CDR3 is TGTGCCAGCAGCCCGGTCCTCCGTGGTGAAAAACTGTTTTTT.

The chain links TRBV6-5 to TRBJ2-2; D is possibly TRBD2 (5 bases). The CDR3 sequence is 16 residues long. The ends were cut back, 2 bases at V and 6 bases at J, with 16 bases in the middle. From germline, CDR1 is MNHEY and CDR2 SVGAGI. In DNA form, the CDR3 reads TGTGCCAGCAGTTACACTGATGGGCGGGTGGCCGGGGAGCTGTTTTTT. It specifies CASSYTDGRVAGELFF.